The 14 T cell receptor beta chains below all came from one sample that was sequenced in a study of blood T cell repertoires in COVID-19. Measured with immunoSEQ multiplex PCR; TCRdb has only the in-frame clones, and not every one. The repertoire holds about 160,000 clones, about four fifths seen once, with roughly 18% in the top ten. The sequencing sample was made of PBMCs or T cells enriched from blood (not recorded which). The receptors were sampled from a man between 60 and 75 years old who had recovered from COVID-19.

The V gene is TRBV27, the J gene TRBJ1-5; TRBD1 aligns across 9 bases. CDR1 and CDR2 from the germline V gene are MNHEY and SMNVEV (reference sequence). Trimming took 9 bases from V and 7 from J; bases not matched to a gene: 7. This CDR3 is 13 amino acids long. CDR3 protein: CASRQGDVQPQHF. CDR3 sequence (DNA): TGTGCCAGTAGACAGGGGGACGTCCAGCCCCAGCATTTT.

V and J are TRBV3-1 (or the pseudogene TRBV3-2) and TRBJ1-1; the D gene is possibly TRBD1 (5 bases). Trimming removed 4 bases from V and 8 bases from J, with 14 bases in between. This CDR3 is built from 13 residues. CDR1 LGHDT and CDR2 YNNKEL come from the germline V gene (reference sequence). The CDR3 here is CASSLVGGIEAFF. In nucleotides, the CDR3 is TGTGCCAGCAGCCTTGTGGGGGGGATCGAAGCTTTCTTT.

This chain joins TRBV10-3 and TRBJ2-5, with 13 bases lining up with TRBD2. CDR3 length equals 18 residues. Germline CDR1 is ENHRY and CDR2 is SYGVKD. V trimming: 3 bases; J trimming: 5 bases; junction bases outside the gene matches: 12. The CDR3 DNA reads TGTGCCATCAGTGACCCCCCTGGGACTAGCGGGGAGATGGAGACCCAGTACTTC. Encoded protein: CAISDPPGTSGEMETQYF.

This rearrangement joins TRBV11-2 to TRBJ2-1, with 7 bases fitting TRBD2. V lost 2 bases, J lost 5 bases, and 3 bases stayed unmatched. The germline CDR1 and CDR2 sequences are SGHAT and FQNNGV. The CDR3 contains 14 residues. CDR3 region: CASSLLLADNEQFF. CDR3 bases: TGTGCCAGCAGCTTACTTCTAGCGGACAATGAGCAGTTCTTC.

The J gene is TRBJ1-4, the V gene TRBV6-4; possible D gene TRBD1, 5 bases. CDR1 is MRHNA and CDR2 is SNTAGT in the germline V gene. The CDR3 runs 15 residues. Between the trimmed V and J ends, which lost 0 bases and 7 bases, there was a span of 12 bases. CDR3 loop: CASSDSSGSCEKLFF. The CDR3 DNA reads as TGTGCCAGCAGTGACTCCTCAGGGTCGTGTGAAAAACTGTTTTTT.

V gene TRBV9 combines with J gene TRBJ2-7; the match to TRBD2 covers 8 bases. The CDR3 is 14 residues long. V shed 3 bases and J 4 bases; nucleotides not matched to a gene: 6. Germline CDR1 reads SGDLS; CDR2 reads YYNGEE. The chain's CDR3 is CASSEGAGVYEQYF. The CDR3 bases are TGTGCCAGCAGCGAAGGAGCGGGAGTATACGAGCAGTACTTC.

This clone was observed a few times. The V gene is TRBV4-1, the J gene TRBJ2-7; TRBD2 agrees at 8 bases. Germline V gene sequence: CDR1 MGHRA, CDR2 YSYEKL. J lost 7 bases, V lost 3 bases, and 17 bases had no gene match. The CDR3 has 17 residues. The CDR3 is CASSQSDMGLVSREQYF. CDR3 coding DNA: TGCGCCAGCAGCCAGAGTGATATGGGACTAGTTTCGAGGGAGCAGTACTTC.

V is TRBV14 and J is TRBJ2-7, with unresolved D. The germline CDR1 and CDR2 sequences are SGHDN and FVKESK. The CDR3 length is 14 residues. V was clipped by 2 bases and J by 7 bases, with 15 bases between them. The CDR3 coding sequence is TGTGCCAGCAGCCAAACCTACGTACCGAAGGAGCAGTACTTC. Encoded protein: CASSQTYVPKEQYF.

This clone was observed a handful of times. This chain links TRBV5-1 with TRBJ2-2; unclear D gene. There are 15 residues in the CDR3. V lost 2 bases, J lost 4 bases, and 12 bases lay in between. Germline V gene data show CDR1 as SGHRS and CDR2 as YFSETQ. The CDR3 reads CASSFDGRSTGELFF. DNA for the CDR3: TGCGCCAGCAGCTTCGACGGTCGGAGCACCGGGGAGCTGTTTTTT.

This chain links TRBV7-3 with TRBJ1-2, with 9 bases fitting TRBD1. V lost 4 bases, J lost 4 bases, and 1 base stayed unmatched. Germline V lookup: CDR1 SGHTA, CDR2 FQGTGA. The CDR3 has 13 residues. CDR3 residues: CASSSGQGYGYTF. CDR3 nucleotides: TGTGCCAGCAGCTCGGGACAGGGCTATGGCTACACCTTC.

The chain couples TRBV9 to TRBJ2-1; TRBD2 aligns across 15 bases. J gave up 9 bases and V 4 bases, and 8 bases lay outside the gene matches. The CDR3 totals 16 residues. Germline lookup yields CDR1 SGDLS and CDR2 YYNGEE. The CDR3 loop reads CASSSGTSGGRGEQFF. CDR3 coding DNA: TGTGCCAGCAGCTCTGGGACTAGCGGGGGGCGGGGTGAGCAGTTCTTC.

This clone was found a few times. The chain joins TRBV5-1 to TRBJ2-7; 8 nucleotides align to TRBD1. This CDR3 spans 17 amino acids. Germline trimming cut 1 base from V and 7 bases from J; bases unmatched to any gene: 16. CDR1 is SGHRS and CDR2 is YFSETQ in the germline V gene. The DNA for the CDR3 is TGCGCCAGCAGCTTGATGATAAAGGCAGGGGGCGCGGGGGAGCAGTACTTC. This translates into CASSLMIKAGGAGEQYF.

This clone has more than one count but fewer than ten. The rearrangement uses TRBV4-1 and TRBJ1-1; 9 nucleotides match TRBD1. This CDR3 spans 16 amino acids. Germline CDR1 MGHRA, CDR2 YSYEKL. V trimming: 3 bases; J trimming: 3 bases; junction bases outside the gene matches: 8. Here the CDR3 reads CASSHLGTGIDTEAFF. The CDR3 DNA reads TGCGCCAGCAGCCATTTGGGGACAGGGATCGACACTGAAGCTTTCTTT.

The CDR3, as DNA: TGTGCTCTGGGGCACCGGCTGAATTCACCCCTCCACTTT. It yields the protein CALGHRLNSPLHF. The gene calls are TRBV28 and TRBJ1-6, with D possibly matching TRBD1 (5 bases). The CDR3 has 13 amino acids. CDR1 and CDR2 from the germline V gene are MDHEN and SYDVKM.